What follows is one T cell receptor (beta chain) and its context. Its target is unknown. One junction end disagrees with the germline gene, perhaps due to a read error. The source of the sample is a study of response to subunit inactivated influenza vaccine. One entry per CDR3 protein results from TCRdb running MiXCR on the RT-PCR reads. The sample yields about 570,000 distinct CDR3 sequences, approximately 12% seen once. Overall study results and limits: Few additional T cells are recruited per seasonal influenza vaccination, authors suggested.

This receptor was identified in a man in his fifties or sixties who received an inactivated influenza vaccine. The source was PBMCs from blood, collected on the day of vaccination.

CDR3 region: CASSYSRSAGSGEPFF. The CDR3 DNA reads as TGTGCCAGCAGTTACTCGAGGTCCGCCGGATCCGGGGAGCCGTTTTTT. The J gene is TRBJ2-2, the V gene TRBV6-5, with D tentatively TRBD2 (5 bases). The CDR3 is 16 residues long. The V gene's germline CDR1 is MNHEY and CDR2 SVGAGI.